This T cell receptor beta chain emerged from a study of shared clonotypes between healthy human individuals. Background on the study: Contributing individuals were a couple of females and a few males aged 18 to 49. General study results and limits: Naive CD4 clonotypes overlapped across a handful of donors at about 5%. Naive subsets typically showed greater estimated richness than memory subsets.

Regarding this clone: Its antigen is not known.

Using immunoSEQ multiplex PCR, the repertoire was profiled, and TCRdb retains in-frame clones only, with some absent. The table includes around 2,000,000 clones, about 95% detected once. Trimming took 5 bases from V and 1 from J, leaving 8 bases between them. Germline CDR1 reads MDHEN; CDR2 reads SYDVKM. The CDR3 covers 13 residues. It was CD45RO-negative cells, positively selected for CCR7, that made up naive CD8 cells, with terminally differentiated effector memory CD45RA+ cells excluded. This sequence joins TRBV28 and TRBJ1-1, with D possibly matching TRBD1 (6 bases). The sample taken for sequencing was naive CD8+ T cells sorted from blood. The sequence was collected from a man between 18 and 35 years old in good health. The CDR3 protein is CASSPQGNTEAFF. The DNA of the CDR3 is TGTGCCAGCAGTCCACAGGGGAACACTGAAGCTTTCTTT. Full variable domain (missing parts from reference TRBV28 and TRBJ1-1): DVKVTQSSRYLVKRTGEKVFLECVQDMDHENMFWYRQDPGLGLRLIYFSYDVKMKEKGDIPEGYSVSREKKERFSLILESASTNQTSMYLCASSPQGNTEAFFGQGTRLTVV.